These T cell receptor beta chains were read from a single sample in a study of T cell clones after liver transplantation. Measured with immunoSEQ multiplex PCR; TCRdb has only the in-frame clones, and not every one. The sample shows about 120,000 clones, roughly nine tenths of them seen only once. The sequencing here drew on CD4+ T cells from blood, taken 12 months after liver transplant. These receptors were collected from a human patient who received a liver transplant. Among the T cells, some may be from the graft donor. Both conserved end residues are part of each CDR3. A row's size may be missing; if present it is once, few, many or a size class.

size	V	J	length	CDR3
-	TRBV28	TRBJ2-5	14	CASSTGLAGETQYF
-	TRBV6-6	TRBJ2-7	15	CASSYRPGQGTEQYF
-	TRBV7-9	TRBJ1-2	15	CASSQGDLANYGYTF
-	TRBV5-1	TRBJ2-2	13	CASSWQEVGELFF
-	TRBV7-7	TRBJ2-7	13	CASSLAATYEQYF
-	TRBV5-1	TRBJ2-7	15	CASSLVLSLGDEQYF
-	TRBV6-1	TRBJ1-5	15	CASRYLGGFNQPQHF
-	TRBV11-2	TRBJ2-1	15	CASSLSGLANNEQFF
-	TRBV7-2	TRBJ1-4	14	CASSLGLGGEKLFF
-	TRBV5-4	TRBJ2-1	13	CASSLPAYNEQFF
once	TRBV29-1	TRBJ2-5	12	CTATGLVETQYF
-	TRBV18	TRBJ1-2	13	CASSPSGMGGYTF
-	TRBV5-6	TRBJ2-1	16	CASSLRLAAGVPKQFF